Listed here is a single T cell receptor beta chain. No cognate antigen has been identified for it. It has no much larger one-base neighbor in the sample; base qualities were not kept. Samples from volunteer blood donors who had recovered from COVID-19 were contributed by a second Seattle source. Collaborating institutions collected whole blood in K2EDTA tubes following their own protocols. For TCRbeta analysis, collaborator samples were shipped as frozen whole blood, as isolated PBMCs, or as DNA extracted from either sample type. The data originate from a study of blood T cell repertoires in COVID-19 (dated by TCRdb to 2020 to 2021). Some background on the complete study: Samples covering the acute and convalescent phases of COVID-19 were provided by collaborators in the United States, Italy and Spain. The prospective study material was composed of cDNA or gDNA derived from T cells, B-cell-depleted T cells, or PBMCs. Subjects who had been exposed to COVID-19, were actively infected with it, or had recovered from it provided the deeply sampled blood TCRbeta repertoires that made up the dataset. Sample metadata almost always included a de-identified subject ID, COVID-19 status, age in years and sex. The samples were drawn from two sources: the first 160 participants of the ongoing ImmuneRACE study, and 1,254 subjects contributed by 6 global collaborators. A freely available public database, intended as a resource for researchers studying the immune response to SARS-CoV-2, is where the repertoires were released. HLA class I and class II types, where available, came from metadata supplied by the sample provider rather than from assay-based typing.

CDR1 MDHEN and CDR2 SYDVKM were looked up in the germline V gene. Inclusive of the bounding cysteine and phenylalanine, the CDR3 is 15 residues long. The DNA shown is the 45-base CDR3, in frame from base 1. V is clipped by 2 bases and J by 0 bases, and the sequence between their germline boundaries is 8 bases long. TCRbeta CDR3 regions were amplified from genomic DNA by means of the immunoSEQ Assay, a bias-controlled multiplex PCR. In the paper's pipeline: The number of nucleated cells in each sample was estimated by amplification of reference gene primers within the assay. Sequence reads were collapsed and filtered to measure the absolute abundance of every unique TCRbeta CDR3 rearrangement. Productive Simpson clonality was computed per sample as the square root of Simpson's diversity index over productive rearrangements. This is the immuneACCESS table as TCRdb keeps it, with only in-frame sequences that have V and J called. A part of the clones is gone; compared with another copy, unresolved V genes explain less than half, and the rest is unexplained. V, J and clone size derive from that table, while D and trimming were established from the DNA sequence. The sample profile shows some 300,000 clones; approximately 88% of them were found once. The ten largest clones take up under 8% of the sample.

The full study reports these points: How much clinical and demographic metadata was included differed by source and by participant, and the metadata was provided uncurated.

The clonotype was recovered from a young woman who had recovered from COVID-19. The chain joins TRBV28 to TRBJ1-3; too little of a D gene remains to name it. Sequenced: peripheral blood. This receptor carries the CDR3 CASSLGPYSGNTIYF. The DNA reads as follows: TGTGCCAGCAGTTTAGGTCCCTACTCTGGAAACACCATATATTTT.